The 9 T cell receptor beta chains reported below all come from one sample, sequenced in a study of T cells in Graves' hyperthyroidism and ophthalmopathy. Using RNA transcripts as the source, TCR beta CDR3 regions were amplified. With the HTBI primer set, the TCR CDR3 went through a first round of RT-PCR. One entry per CDR3 protein, called by TCRdb with MiXCR from the multiplex PCR reads. This sample carries nearly 750,000 distinct CDR3 sequences, roughly a third of them seen once, and the ten largest clones take less than 35%. Sequenced material: blood. These receptors all come from a middle-aged woman with Graves' hyperthyroidism.

The chain uses TRBV29-1 and TRBJ2-2; 13 positions match TRBD2. CDR3 length: 14 amino acids. J lost 11 bases, V lost 3 bases, and 6 bases had no gene match. Germline CDR1 and CDR2: SQVTM and ANQGSEA. The CDR3 loop reads CSVETSGRTNELFF. DNA of the CDR3: TGCAGCGTTGAGACTAGCGGGAGGACTAATGAGCTGTTTTTT.

This clonotype was seen more than once but under ten times. The chain employs TRBV19 and TRBJ1-1, with D perhaps TRBD1 (5 bases). V dropped 6 bases and J dropped 5 bases, with 19 bases sitting between them. CDR3 length: 15 residues. CDR1 LNHDA and CDR2 SQIVND come from the germline V gene (reference sequence). The CDR3 coding sequence is TGTGCCAGTAGCACAACAGGCGGGGGGGAAACTGAAGCTTTCTTT. Amino acids: CASSTTGGGETEAFF.

This clonotype has a handful of counts. The chain is built from TRBV10-3 and TRBJ2-7; D is unclear. Germline assignment: CDR1 ENHRY and CDR2 SYGVKD. V was shortened by 10 bases and J by 0 bases, with 16 bases between the two germline ends. The CDR3 extends over 14 amino acids. The CDR3 nucleotides read TGTGCCAGCAAATTTAACCGCTACTCCTACGAGCAGTACTTC. This translates into CASKFNRYSYEQYF.

The J gene is TRBJ2-6, the V gene TRBV19; D unclear. Trimming cost V 1 base and J 4 bases, with 11 bases left between them. CDR1 is LNHDA, CDR2 SQIVND, per germline (reference sequence). The CDR3 totals 16 residues. CDR3 amino acids: CASSIVTRSGANVLTF. CDR3 nucleotides: TGTGCCAGTAGTATAGTTACCAGGTCCGGGGCCAACGTCCTGACTTTC.

This clonotype was seen many times. The chain has TRBV7-9 and TRBJ1-2; 8 bases align to TRBD1. CDR1 and CDR2 from the germline V gene are SEHNR and FQNEAQ (reference sequence). V lost 1 base to trimming and J lost 7 bases; unmatched junction nucleotides: 14. The length of the CDR3 is 17 residues. This CDR3 reads CASSLGSGRGRRSGYTF. CDR3 bases: TGTGCCAGCAGCTTAGGGTCCGGCAGGGGGCGGAGAAGTGGCTACACCTTC. The full variable domain, its missing parts supplied by reference TRBV7-9 and TRBJ1-2, is DTGVSQNPRHKITKRGQNVTFRCDPISEHNRLYWYRQTLGQGPEFLTYFQNEAQLEKSRLLSDRFSAERPKGSFSTLEIQRTEQGDSAMYLCASSLGSGRGRRSGYTFGSGTRLTVV.

This clonotype has a handful of counts. The V and J genes are TRBV4-3 and TRBJ2-7; perhaps TRBD1 as D (5 bases). The length of the CDR3 is 14 residues. Germline-derived CDR1 and CDR2 are LGHNA and YSLEER. Trimming left V 5 bases short and J 1 base short, with 12 bases between. The CDR3 loop reads CASSAFTGSYEQYF. In DNA, the CDR3 is TGCGCCAGCAGCGCCTTTACAGGTTCCTACGAGCAGTACTTC.

This clonotype has ten or more counts. This chain links TRBV25-1 with TRBJ2-5; no firm D call. V was cut by 4 bases and J by 4 bases, with 4 bases left in between. This CDR3 has 11 residues. Germline-derived CDR1 and CDR2 are MGHDK and SYGVNS. The CDR3 DNA sequence: TGTGCCAGCAGTGTAAGAGAGACCCAGTACTTC. It codes for CASSVRETQYF.

This clonotype was detected ten times or more. This rearrangement joins TRBV12-3 or TRBV12-4 to TRBJ1-1; the D gene is possibly TRBD1 (5 bases). Trimming took off 6 bases at V and 3 bases at J, with 5 bases between the two ends. The CDR3 has 11 amino acids. CDR3 sequence: CASRGDTEAFF. DNA of the CDR3: TGTGCCAGCAGGGGGGACACTGAAGCTTTCTTT.

This clonotype has more than one count but fewer than ten. This CDR3 is CASSQRNRGGEKLFF. The CDR3 region has the DNA TGTGCCAGCAGCCAGCGTAACAGGGGGGGTGAAAAACTGTTTTTT. The V call is TRBV7-8, the J call TRBJ1-4, with TRBD1 matching 8 bases. The CDR3 spans 15 residues. CDR1 and CDR2 from the germline V gene are SGHVS and FQNEAQ. V lost 5 bases to trimming and J lost 7 bases; unmatched junction nucleotides: 9.